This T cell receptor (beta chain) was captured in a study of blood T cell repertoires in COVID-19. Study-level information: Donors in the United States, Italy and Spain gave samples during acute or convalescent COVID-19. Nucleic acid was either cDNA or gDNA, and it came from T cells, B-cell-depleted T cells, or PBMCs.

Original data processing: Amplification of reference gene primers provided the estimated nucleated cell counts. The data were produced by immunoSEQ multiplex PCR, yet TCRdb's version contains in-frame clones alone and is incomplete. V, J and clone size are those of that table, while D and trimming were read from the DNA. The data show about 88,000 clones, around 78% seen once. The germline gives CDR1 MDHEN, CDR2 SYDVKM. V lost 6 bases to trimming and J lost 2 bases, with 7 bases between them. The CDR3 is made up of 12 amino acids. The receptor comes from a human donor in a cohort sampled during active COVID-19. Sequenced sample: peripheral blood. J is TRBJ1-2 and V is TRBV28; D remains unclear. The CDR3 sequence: CASSRSNYGYTF. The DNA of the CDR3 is TGTGCCAGCAGCCGTTCCAACTATGGCTACACCTTC.